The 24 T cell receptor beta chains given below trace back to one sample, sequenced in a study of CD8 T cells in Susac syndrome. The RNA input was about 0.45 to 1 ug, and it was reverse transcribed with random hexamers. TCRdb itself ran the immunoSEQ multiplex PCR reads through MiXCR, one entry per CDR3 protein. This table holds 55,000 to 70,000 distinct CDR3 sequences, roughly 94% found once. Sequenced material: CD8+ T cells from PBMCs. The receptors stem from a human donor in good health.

The CDR3 here is CASSQNLGNTEAFF. DNA for the CDR3: TGTGCCAGCTCCCAAAACCTAGGGAACACTGAAGCTTTCTTT. The chain combines TRBV27 with TRBJ1-1; D not certain. Trimming shortened V by 8 bases and J by 1 base, and 14 bases separated the two germline ends. The CDR3 is 14 residues long. The germline CDR1 and CDR2 sequences are MNHEY and SMNVEV (reference sequence).

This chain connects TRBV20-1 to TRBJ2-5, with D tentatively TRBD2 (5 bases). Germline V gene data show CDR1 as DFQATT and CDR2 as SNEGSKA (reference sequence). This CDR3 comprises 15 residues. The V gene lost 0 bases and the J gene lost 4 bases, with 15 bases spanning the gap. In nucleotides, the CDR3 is TGCAGTGCTAGAGATCGGGATGAGGGAGTAGAGACCCAGTACTTC. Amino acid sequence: CSARDRDEGVETQYF.

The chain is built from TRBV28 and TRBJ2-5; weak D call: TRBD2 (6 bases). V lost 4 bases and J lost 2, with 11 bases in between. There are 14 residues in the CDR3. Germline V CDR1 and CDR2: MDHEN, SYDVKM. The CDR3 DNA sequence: TGTGCCAGCAGTTACGGAGGGGAGCAAGAGACCCAGTACTTC. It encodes CASSYGGEQETQYF.

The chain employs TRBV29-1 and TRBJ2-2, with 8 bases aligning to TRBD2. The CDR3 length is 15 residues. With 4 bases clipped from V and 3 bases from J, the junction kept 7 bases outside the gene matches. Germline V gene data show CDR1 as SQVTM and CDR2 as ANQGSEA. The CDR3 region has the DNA TGCAGCGTTGGGTTCGGGGGGGGAGACACCGGGGAGCTGTTTTTT. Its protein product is CSVGFGGGDTGELFF.

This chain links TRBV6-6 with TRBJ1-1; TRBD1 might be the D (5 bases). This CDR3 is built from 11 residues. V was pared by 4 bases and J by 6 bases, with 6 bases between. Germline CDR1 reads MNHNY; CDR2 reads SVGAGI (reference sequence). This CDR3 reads CASSSQAEAFF. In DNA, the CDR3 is TGTGCCAGCAGTTCACAGGCTGAAGCTTTCTTT.

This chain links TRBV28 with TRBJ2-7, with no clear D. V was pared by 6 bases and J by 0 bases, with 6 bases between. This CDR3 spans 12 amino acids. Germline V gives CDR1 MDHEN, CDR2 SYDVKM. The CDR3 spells CASSSSSYEQYV. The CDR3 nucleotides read TGTGCCAGCAGCTCAAGCTCCTACGAGCAGTACGTC.

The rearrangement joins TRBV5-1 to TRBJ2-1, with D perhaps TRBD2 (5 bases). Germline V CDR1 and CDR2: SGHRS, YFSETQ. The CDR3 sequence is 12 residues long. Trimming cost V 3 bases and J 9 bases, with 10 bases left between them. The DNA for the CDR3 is TGCGCCAGCAGCTCAGCCGGGATTGAGCAGTTCTTC. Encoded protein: CASSSAGIEQFF.

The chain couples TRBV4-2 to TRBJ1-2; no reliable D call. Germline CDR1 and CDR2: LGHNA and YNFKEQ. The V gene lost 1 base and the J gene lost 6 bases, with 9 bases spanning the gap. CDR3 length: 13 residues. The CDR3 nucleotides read TGTGCCAGCAGCCAAGTGTCCGGGGATGGCTACACCTTC. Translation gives CASSQVSGDGYTF.

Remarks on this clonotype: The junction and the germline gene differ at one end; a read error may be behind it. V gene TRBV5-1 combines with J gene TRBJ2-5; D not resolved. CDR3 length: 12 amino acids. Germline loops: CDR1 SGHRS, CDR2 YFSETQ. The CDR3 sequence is CASSEVQETQYF. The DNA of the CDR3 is TGCGCTAGCAGTGAGGTTCAAGAGACCCAGTACTTC.

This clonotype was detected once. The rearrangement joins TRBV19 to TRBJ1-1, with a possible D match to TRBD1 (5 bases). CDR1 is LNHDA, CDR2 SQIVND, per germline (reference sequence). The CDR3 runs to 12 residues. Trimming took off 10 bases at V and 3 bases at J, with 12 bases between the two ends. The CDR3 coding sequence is TGTGCCACCAAGACAGCCTACACTGAAGCTTTCTTT. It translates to CATKTAYTEAFF.

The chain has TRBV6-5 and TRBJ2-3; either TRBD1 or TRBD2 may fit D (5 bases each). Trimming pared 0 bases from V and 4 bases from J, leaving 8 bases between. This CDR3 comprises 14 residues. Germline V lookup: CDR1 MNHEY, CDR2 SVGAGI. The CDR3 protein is CASSYSRGADTQYF. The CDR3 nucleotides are TGTGCCAGCAGTTACTCGAGAGGGGCAGATACGCAGTATTTT.

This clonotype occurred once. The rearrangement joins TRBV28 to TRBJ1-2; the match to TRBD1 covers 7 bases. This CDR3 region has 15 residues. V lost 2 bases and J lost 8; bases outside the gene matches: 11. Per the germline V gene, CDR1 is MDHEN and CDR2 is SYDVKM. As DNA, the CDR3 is TGTGCCAGCAGTTTAGACAGGGTGGGACCCTTAGGCTACACCTTC. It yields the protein CASSLDRVGPLGYTF.

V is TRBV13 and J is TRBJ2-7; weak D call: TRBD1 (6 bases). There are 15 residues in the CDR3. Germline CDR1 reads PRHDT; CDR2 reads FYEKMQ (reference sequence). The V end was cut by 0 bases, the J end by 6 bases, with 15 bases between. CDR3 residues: CASSLGRFEGGEQYV. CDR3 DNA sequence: TGTGCCAGCAGCTTAGGCAGGTTCGAAGGGGGCGAGCAGTACGTC.

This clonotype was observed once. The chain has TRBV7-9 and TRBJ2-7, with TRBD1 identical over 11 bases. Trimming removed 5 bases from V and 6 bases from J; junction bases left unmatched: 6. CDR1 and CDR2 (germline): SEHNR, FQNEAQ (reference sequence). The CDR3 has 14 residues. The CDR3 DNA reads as TGTGCCAGCAGCCTGAGGGGACAGGGGGGCGAGCAGTACTTC. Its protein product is CASSLRGQGGEQYF.

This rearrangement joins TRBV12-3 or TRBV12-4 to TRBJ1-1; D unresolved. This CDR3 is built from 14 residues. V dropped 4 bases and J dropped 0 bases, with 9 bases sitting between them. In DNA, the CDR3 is TGTGCCAGCAGTTCAATACGGATGAACACTGAAGCTTTCTTT. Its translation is CASSSIRMNTEAFF.

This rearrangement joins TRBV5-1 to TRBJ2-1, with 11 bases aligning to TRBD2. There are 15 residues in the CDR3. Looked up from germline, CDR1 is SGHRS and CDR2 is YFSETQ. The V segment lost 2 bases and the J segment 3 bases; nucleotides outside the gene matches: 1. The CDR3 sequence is CASSFTSGGYNEQFF. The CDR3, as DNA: TGCGCCAGCAGCTTCACTAGCGGGGGCTACAATGAGCAGTTCTTC.

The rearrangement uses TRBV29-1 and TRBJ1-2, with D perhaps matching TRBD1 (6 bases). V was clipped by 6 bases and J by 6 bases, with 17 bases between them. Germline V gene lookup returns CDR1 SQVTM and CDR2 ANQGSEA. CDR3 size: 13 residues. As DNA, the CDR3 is TGCAGCGTCCACACCCACAGGGCGGATGGCTACACCTTC. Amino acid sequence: CSVHTHRADGYTF.

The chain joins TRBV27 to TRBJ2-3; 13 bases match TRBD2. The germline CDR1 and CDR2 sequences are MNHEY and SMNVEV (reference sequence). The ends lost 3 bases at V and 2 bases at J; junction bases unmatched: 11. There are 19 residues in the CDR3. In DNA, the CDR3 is TGTGCCAGCAGTTTCCCGAGGAGAACTAGCGGGGGGGTCACAGATACGCAGTATTTT. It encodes CASSFPRRTSGGVTDTQYF.

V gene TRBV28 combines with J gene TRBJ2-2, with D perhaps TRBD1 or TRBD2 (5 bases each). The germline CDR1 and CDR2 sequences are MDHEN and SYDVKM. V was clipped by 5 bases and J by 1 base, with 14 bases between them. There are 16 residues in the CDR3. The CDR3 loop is CASSPPGDLNTGELFF. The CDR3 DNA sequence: TGTGCCAGCAGTCCCCCCGGGGACCTGAACACCGGGGAGCTGTTTTTT. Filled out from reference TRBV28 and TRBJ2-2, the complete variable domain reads DVKVTQSSRYLVKRTGEKVFLECVQDMDHENMFWYRQDPGLGLRLIYFSYDVKMKEKGDIPEGYSVSREKKERFSLILESASTNQTSMYLCASSPPGDLNTGELFFGEGSRLTVL.

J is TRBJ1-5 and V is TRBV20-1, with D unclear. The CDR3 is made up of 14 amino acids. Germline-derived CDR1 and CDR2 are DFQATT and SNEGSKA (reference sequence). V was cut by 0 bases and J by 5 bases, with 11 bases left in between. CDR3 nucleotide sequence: TGCAGTGCTAGAGATTCGGTCCTCGATCAGCCCCAGCATTTT. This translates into CSARDSVLDQPQHF.

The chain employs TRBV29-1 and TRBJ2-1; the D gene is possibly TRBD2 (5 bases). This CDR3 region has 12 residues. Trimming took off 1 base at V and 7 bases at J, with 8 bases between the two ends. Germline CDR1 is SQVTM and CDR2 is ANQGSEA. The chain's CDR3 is CSVEGRGNEQFF. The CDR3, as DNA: TGCAGCGTTGAAGGGCGAGGGAATGAGCAGTTCTTC.

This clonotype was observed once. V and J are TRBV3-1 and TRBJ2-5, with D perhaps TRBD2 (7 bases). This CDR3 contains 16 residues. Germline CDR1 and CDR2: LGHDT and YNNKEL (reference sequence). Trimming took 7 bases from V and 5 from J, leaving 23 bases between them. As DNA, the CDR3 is TGTGCCAGCAACCCTCAGGAGGGGGGGATTTGGGAGACCCAGTACTTC. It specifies CASNPQEGGIWETQYF.

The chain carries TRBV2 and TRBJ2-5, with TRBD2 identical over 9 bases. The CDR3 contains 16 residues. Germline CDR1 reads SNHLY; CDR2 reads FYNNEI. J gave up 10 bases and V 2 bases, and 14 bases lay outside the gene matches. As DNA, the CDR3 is TGTGCCAGCAGTGAAAGTATTGGTAGCGGGGGTAGGGACCAGTACTTC. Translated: CASSESIGSGGRDQYF.

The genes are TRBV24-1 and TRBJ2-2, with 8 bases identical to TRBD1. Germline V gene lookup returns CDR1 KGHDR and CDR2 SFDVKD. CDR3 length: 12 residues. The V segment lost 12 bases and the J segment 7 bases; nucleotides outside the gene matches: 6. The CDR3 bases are TGTGCCGTACGACAGGGGAACGGGGAGCTGTTTTTT. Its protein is CAVRQGNGELFF.